This TCR beta chain was retrieved from a study of identical twins listed by TCRdb under 2016. Regarding the complete study: To test whether fetal clonotypes persist, the study used deep sequencing on TCR alpha and beta repertoires from monozygotic twins, unrelated adults of various ages, and cord blood. Replicate twin experiments were performed at different times using different library preparation protocols to rule out contamination. Study-wide findings and limitations: Out-of-frame TCR alpha sequences shared between twins showed an excess of low generation-probability sequences compared with coincidental sharing between unrelated individuals. Invariant T cells such as MAIT and iNKT could partly confound zero-insertion analyses, though diverse VJ usage argued against this for most clonotypes. In monozygotic twins, recombination models systematically underestimated out-of-frame TCR alpha sharing, but the models matched the sharing seen between unrelated individuals. A weaker excess of twin sharing was found in beta out-of-frame sequences because the signal-to-noise ratio was lowered by fewer shared sequences. Because the same donors could not be followed over many years, the conclusions depended on cross-sectional statistical analysis. Fewer insertions were carried by abundant cord blood beta clonotypes; a weaker similar trend was observed in young adult naive repertoires, while no such trend was observed in memory repertoires.

The library was obtained by 5' RACE. The listed sequencing device is Illumina HiSeq 2000. Template switching added a universal primer binding site, and the final cDNA carried a unique molecular identifier that allowed TCR cDNA molecules to be counted accurately. First-strand cDNA for TCR alpha and beta chains was synthesized from specific primers in the conserved constant-segment region. To control for contamination, each cDNA library was double barcoded with a SMART-Mk sample barcode plus Illumina barcodes. Two successive PCR steps introduced TruSeq adapter sequences along with Illumina sample barcodes. The TCR alpha and beta cDNA libraries were sequenced on the Illumina HiSeq platform using custom primers. Regarding the original processing steps: Raw reads were processed with MiGEC to extract unique molecular identifiers, and MiXCR was used to determine CDR3 positions. For each individual, recombination models were inferred using an EM algorithm with the repgenHMM and IGoR tools. Shared clonotype analysis was performed with the tcR package in R, normalizing sharing by the product of cloneset sizes. To study raw recombination without the effects of thymic and clonal selection, out-of-frame nonproductive sequences were analyzed. TCRdb trimmed public reads at Q25 via fastp, called clones via MiXCR and kept in-frame beta chains. Entries that share a CDR3 protein sequence are merged under the most common genes and DNA. None of the V and J calls come from the authors' own analysis; TCRdb made them. The sample table contains 570,000 or so distinct CDR3 sequences; only one count was recorded for roughly 9.9% of them. Of the sample, roughly 3% is held by the ten largest clones.

Every donor was a healthy Caucasian. The twin cohort comprised three pairs of female monozygotic twins, all aged roughly 18 to 30 years. Peripheral blood mononuclear cells were the source from which RNA for the TCR libraries was isolated. The CDR3, cysteine through phenylalanine, is 16 amino acids long. Here the CDR3 DNA is all that survives: 48 bases in frame from base 1. V loses 0 bases, J loses 1 base, and the germline ends lie 12 bases apart. The germline V gene yields LGHNA for CDR1 and YNFKEQ for CDR2. This clonotype has ten or more counts. Its antigen has not been determined. No much larger clone is present one base from it, and per-base qualities are unavailable. These sequences were also reported in another study, on yellow fever vaccine responses in identical twins. As noted in the second study: According to the authors, in identical twins the way T cells responded to vaccination appeared partly convergent and partly personalized. Focusing on identical twins, the study followed the T cell clones that responded to the vaccine, and did so with precision.

Recombination joined TRBV4-2 with TRBJ1-1, with a tentative D gene TRBD1 over 5 matching bases. The TCR was taken from a young woman in good health. The sample consisted of PBMCs. The DNA reads TGTGCCAGCAGCCAAGATGAAGGGGTGAGGAACACTGAAGCTTTCTTT. It specifies CASSQDEGVRNTEAFF.